This TCR beta chain was profiled in a study of spatial heterogeneity in lung cancer. TCRdb called the 5' RACE reads again in MiXCR, with one record for every CDR3 protein. The sample records 8,000 to 10,000 distinct CDR3 sequences, about 6% being singletons. The table lists this clonotype with many counts. Its antigen remains unidentified. Time point indicated: sample taken at primary tumor resection. From tumor, nontumor lung or frozen PBMC, whole RNA was taken unsorted for sequencing. CDR3 length: 14 amino acids. Trimming cost V 4 bases and J 6 bases, with 15 bases left between them. Germline assignment: CDR1 SGHTA and CDR2 FQGNSA. Study-level findings and limits: Higher tumor mutation counts went along with higher counts of expanded intratumoral alpha and beta TCRs.

The sequence derives from a male donor with early-stage non-small cell lung cancer. V is TRBV7-2 and J is TRBJ1-2; a weak D match, TRBD1 (6 bases). The input for sequencing was lung tumor tissue, taken at surgery. CDR3 protein: CASSSPNAGDGYTF. The CDR3 DNA reads as TGTGCCAGCAGCTCCCCAAACGCAGGGGATGGCTACACCTTC.